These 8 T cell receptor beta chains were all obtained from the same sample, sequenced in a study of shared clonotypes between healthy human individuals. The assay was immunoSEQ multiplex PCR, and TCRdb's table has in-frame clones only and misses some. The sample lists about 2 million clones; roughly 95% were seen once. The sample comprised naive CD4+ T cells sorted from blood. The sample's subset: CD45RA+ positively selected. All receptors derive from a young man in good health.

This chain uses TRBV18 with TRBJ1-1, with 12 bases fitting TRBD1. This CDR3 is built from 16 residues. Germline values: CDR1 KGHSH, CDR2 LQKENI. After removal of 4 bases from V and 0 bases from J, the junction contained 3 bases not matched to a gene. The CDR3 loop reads CASSLGTGGVNTEAFF. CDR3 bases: TGTGCCAGCTCACTTGGGACAGGGGGCGTGAACACTGAAGCTTTCTTT. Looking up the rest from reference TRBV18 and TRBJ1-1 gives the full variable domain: NAGVMQNPRHLVRRRGQEARLRCSPMKGHSHVYWYRQLPEEGLKFMVYLQKENIIDESGMPKERFSAEFPKEGPSILRIQQVVRGDSAAYFCASSLGTGGVNTEAFFGQGTRLTVV.

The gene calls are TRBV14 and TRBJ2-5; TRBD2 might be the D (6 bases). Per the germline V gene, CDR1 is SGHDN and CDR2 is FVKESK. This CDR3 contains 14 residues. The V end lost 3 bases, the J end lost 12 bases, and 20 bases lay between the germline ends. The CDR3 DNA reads TGTGCCAGCAGCCACGGAGGATTAACTAGCCCAGAGTACTTC. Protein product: CASSHGGLTSPEYF.

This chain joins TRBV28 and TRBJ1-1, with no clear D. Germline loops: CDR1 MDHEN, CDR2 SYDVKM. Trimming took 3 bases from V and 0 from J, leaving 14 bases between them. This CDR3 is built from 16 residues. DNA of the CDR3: TGTGCCAGCAGTTTCCGTGGGAAACTGATGAACACTGAAGCTTTCTTT. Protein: CASSFRGKLMNTEAFF.

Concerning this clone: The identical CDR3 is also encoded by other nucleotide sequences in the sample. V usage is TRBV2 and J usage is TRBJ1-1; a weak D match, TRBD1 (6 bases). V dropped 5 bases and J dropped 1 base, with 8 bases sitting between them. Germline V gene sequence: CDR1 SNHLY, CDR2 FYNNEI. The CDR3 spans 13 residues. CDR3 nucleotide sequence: TGTGCCAGCAGTCGAGGGGGGAACACTGAAGCTTTCTTT. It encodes CASSRGGNTEAFF.

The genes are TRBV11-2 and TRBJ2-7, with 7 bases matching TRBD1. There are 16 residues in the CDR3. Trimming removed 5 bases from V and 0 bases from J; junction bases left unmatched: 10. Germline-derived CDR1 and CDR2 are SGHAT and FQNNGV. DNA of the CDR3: TGTGCCAGCAGCCAACCGGACAGGACTTCCTCCTACGAGCAGTACTTC. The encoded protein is CASSQPDRTSSYEQYF. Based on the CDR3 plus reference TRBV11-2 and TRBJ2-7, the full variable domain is EAGVAQSPRYKIIEKRQSVAFWCNPISGHATLYWYQQILGQGPKLLIQFQNNGVVDDSQLPKDRFSAERLKGVDSTLKIQPAKLEDSAVYLCASSQPDRTSSYEQYFGPGTRLTVT.

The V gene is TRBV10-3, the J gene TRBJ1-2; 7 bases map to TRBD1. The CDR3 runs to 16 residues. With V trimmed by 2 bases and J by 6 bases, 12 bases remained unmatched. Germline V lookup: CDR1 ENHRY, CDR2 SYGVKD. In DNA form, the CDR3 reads TGTGCCATCAGTGAGGAAGGGGCCAGGGGGACCGATGGCTACACCTTC. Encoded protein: CAISEEGARGTDGYTF.

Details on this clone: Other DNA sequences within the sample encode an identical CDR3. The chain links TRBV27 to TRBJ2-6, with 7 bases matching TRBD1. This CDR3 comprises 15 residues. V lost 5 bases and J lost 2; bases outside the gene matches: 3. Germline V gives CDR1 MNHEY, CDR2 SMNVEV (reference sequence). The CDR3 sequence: CASSRDRAGANVLTF. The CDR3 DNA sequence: TGTGCCAGCAGTCGCGACAGGGCTGGGGCCAACGTCCTGACTTTC. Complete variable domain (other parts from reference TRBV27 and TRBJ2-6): EAQVTQNPRYLITVTGKKLTVTCSQNMNHEYMSWYRQDPGLGLRQIYYSMNVEVTDKGDVPEGYKVSRKEKRNFPLILESPSPNQTSLYFCASSRDRAGANVLTFGAGSRLTVL.

The CDR3 loop is CASRGGWLNEQFF. CDR3 DNA: TGTGCCAGCAGGGGCGGCTGGCTCAATGAGCAGTTCTTC. This chain joins TRBV2 and TRBJ2-1, with no clear D. Germline CDR1 SNHLY, CDR2 FYNNEI. The CDR3 extends over 13 amino acids. The V end was cut by 6 bases, the J end by 6 bases, with 12 bases between.